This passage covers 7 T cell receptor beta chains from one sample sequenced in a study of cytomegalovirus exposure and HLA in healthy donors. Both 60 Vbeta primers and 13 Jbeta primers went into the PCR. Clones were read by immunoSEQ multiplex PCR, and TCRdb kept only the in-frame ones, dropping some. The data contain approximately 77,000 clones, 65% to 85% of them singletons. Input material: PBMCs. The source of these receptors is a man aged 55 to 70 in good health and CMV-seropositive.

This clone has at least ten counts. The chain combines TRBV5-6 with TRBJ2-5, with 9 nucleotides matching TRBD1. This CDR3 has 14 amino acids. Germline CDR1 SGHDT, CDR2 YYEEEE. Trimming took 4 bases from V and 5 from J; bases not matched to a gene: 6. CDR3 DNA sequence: TGTGCCAGCAGCCCCGGGACAGGGACGGAGACCCAGTACTTC. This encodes CASSPGTGTETQYF.

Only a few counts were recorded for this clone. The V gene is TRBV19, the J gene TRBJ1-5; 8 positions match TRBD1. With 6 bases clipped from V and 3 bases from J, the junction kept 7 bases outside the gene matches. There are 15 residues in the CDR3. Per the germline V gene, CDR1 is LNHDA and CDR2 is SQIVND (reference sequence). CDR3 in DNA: TGTGCCAGTAGGGGCTTGGACAGGGACAATCAGCCCCAGCATTTT. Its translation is CASRGLDRDNQPQHF.

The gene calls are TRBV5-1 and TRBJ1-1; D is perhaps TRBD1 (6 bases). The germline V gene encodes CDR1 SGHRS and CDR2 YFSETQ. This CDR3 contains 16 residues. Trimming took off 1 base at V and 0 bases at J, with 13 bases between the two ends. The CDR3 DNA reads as TGCGCCAGCAGCTTGAGCCTACAGGGCCTGAACACTGAAGCTTTCTTT. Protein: CASSLSLQGLNTEAFF.

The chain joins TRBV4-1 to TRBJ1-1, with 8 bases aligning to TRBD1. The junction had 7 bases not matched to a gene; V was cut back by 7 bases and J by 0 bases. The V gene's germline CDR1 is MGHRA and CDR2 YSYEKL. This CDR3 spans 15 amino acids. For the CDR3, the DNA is TGCGCCAGCAACATCGGACAGGGCCTGAACACTGAAGCTTTCTTT. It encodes CASNIGQGLNTEAFF.

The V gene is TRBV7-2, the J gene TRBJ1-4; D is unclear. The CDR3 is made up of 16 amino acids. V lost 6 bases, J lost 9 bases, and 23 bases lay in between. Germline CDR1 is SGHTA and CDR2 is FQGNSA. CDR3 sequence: CASRSPPGILGKKLFF. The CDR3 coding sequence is TGTGCCAGCAGATCCCCCCCCGGGATTTTGGGTAAAAAACTGTTTTTT.

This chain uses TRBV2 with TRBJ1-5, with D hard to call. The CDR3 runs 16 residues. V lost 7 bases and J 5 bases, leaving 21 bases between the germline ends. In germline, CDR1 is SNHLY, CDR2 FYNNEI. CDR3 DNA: TGTGCCAGCACCTCCGAGGGAGACCTCTCATATCAGCCCCAGCATTTT. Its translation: CASTSEGDLSYQPQHF.

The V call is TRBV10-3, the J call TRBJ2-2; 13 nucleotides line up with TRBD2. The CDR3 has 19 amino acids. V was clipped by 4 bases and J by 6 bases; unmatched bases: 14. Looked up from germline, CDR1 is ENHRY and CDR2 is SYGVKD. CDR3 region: CAISGRGLAGNGAPGELFF. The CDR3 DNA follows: TGTGCCATCAGTGGTCGGGGACTAGCGGGGAACGGGGCCCCCGGGGAGCTGTTTTTT.